The T cell receptor (beta chain) under discussion was sequenced for a study of beta chain features in type 1 diabetes. Study results and limitations: Patients with Type 1 diabetes showed moderately but significantly shorter TCRB CDR3s in all four CD4+ subsets. Shorter templates might be favored by PCR, and equally so in patients and in controls. In type 1 diabetes patients, VDJ junctions had fewer insertions; deletions at these junctions were more frequent.

The CDR3 consists of 14 residues. The V gene lost 3 bases and the J gene lost 4 bases, with 11 bases spanning the gap. Germline lookup yields CDR1 SGHTA and CDR2 FQGNSA. This clone came up a few times. What it recognizes is unknown. The authors reverse transcribed all of the isolated RNA, so sequencing captured expressed TCRB transcripts. Sequenced by immunoSEQ multiplex PCR; TCRdb stores in-frame clones only, minus some. The table lists about 160,000 clones, 7% to 9% of them singletons. Blood was drawn once from each donor into heparinised tubes. The draws averaged approximately 120 mL. A CD45RO/CCR7/CD25/CD127/CD95/CD27 panel sorted naive, central memory, regulatory and stem cell-like memory CD4+ cells.

The origin of this receptor is a young man with type 1 diabetes. Sequencing used central memory CD4+ T cells from blood. V is TRBV7-2 and J is TRBJ2-3; D may be TRBD1 (6 bases). The CDR3 loop is CASSFTGPPDTQYF. The CDR3, as DNA: TGTGCCAGCAGCTTTACAGGGCCCCCAGATACGCAGTATTTT. Supplemented by reference TRBV7-2 and TRBJ2-3, the full variable domain reads GAGVSQSPSNKVTEKGKDVELRCDPISGHTALYWYRQSLGQGLEFLIYFQGNSAPDKSGLPSDRFSAERTGGSVSTLTIQRTQQEDSAVYLCASSFTGPPDTQYFGPGTRLTVL.